These 22 T cell receptor beta chains were all obtained from the same sample, sequenced in a study of regulatory T cells in long-lasting Graves disease. Time point of the sample: persistent/refractory GD, antithyroid drugs over 5 years with positive TRAb. The TCR library used RNA extracted from PBMCs. Sequencing libraries for TCR beta were prepared with iRepertoire HTBI primers and Arm-PCR of CDR3 regions. TCRdb reanalysed the multiplex PCR reads using MiXCR and keeps one entry per CDR3 protein. Of roughly 500,000 distinct CDR3 sequences listed, 20% to 25% were seen once; the top ten hold approximately 8%. The sample was peripheral blood mononuclear cells (PBMCs), taken when the disease was refractory, from a patient treated with antithyroid drugs. These receptor sequences come from a female donor with Graves disease.

In this sample, this clonotype turned up a few times. This may stem from a read error, because a much larger clone lies one nucleotide away. This sequence joins TRBV11-3 and TRBJ2-5; D uncertain. The CDR3 runs to 13 residues. CDR1 SGHNT and CDR2 YENEEA come from the germline V gene. CDR3 sequence: CASSLESQETRYF. In DNA form, the CDR3 reads TGTGCCAGCAGCTTAGAGAGCCAAGAGACCCGGTACTTC.

The chain carries TRBV7-2 and TRBJ2-5; 9 positions agree with TRBD2. This CDR3 comprises 17 residues. Germline V CDR1 and CDR2: SGHTA, FQGNSA. J gave up 5 bases and V 2 bases, and 12 bases lay outside the gene matches. The CDR3 here is CASSLRTSAITGETQYF. For the CDR3, the DNA is TGTGCCAGCAGCTTACGGACTAGCGCCATTACGGGGGAGACCCAGTACTTC.

This clonotype was seen repeatedly, ten times or more. The rearrangement uses TRBV28 and TRBJ1-1, with 7 bases that match TRBD1. The CDR3 consists of 15 residues. The ends lost 5 bases at V and 6 bases at J; junction bases unmatched: 12. The germline gives CDR1 MDHEN, CDR2 SYDVKM. CDR3 DNA: TGTGCCAGCAGTCTTATATTGACAGGGAAGGCTGAAGCTTTCTTT. Translation: CASSLILTGKAEAFF.

The chain links TRBV12-3 or TRBV12-4 to TRBJ2-3; no reliable D call. The CDR3 is 13 amino acids. V was pared by 3 bases and J by 3 bases, with 7 bases between. The CDR3 reads CASSFSLTDTQYF. CDR3 bases: TGTGCCAGCAGTTTCAGCCTTACAGATACGCAGTATTTT.

This clonotype was seen a few times. The chain employs TRBV13 and TRBJ2-5; D might be TRBD2 (6 bases). The CDR3 covers 16 residues. CDR1 is PRHDT and CDR2 is FYEKMQ in the germline V gene (reference sequence). The ends were cut back, 6 bases at V and 0 bases at J, with 17 bases in the middle. CDR3 DNA sequence: TGTGCCAGCAGTCACGGAGGGAAGGCGCACCAAGAGACCCAGTACTTC. Translation gives CASSHGGKAHQETQYF.

The J gene is TRBJ2-5, the V gene TRBV10-3; 8 bases align to TRBD2. Looked up from germline, CDR1 is ENHRY and CDR2 is SYGVKD. The CDR3 loop spans 15 amino acids. V gave up 6 bases and J gave up 2 bases; unmatched junction bases: 8. CDR3 residues: CAISYLSSGQETQYF. For the CDR3, the DNA is TGTGCCATCAGCTACCTCTCTAGCGGGCAAGAGACCCAGTACTTC.

The V and J genes are TRBV28 and TRBJ1-2; the match to TRBD1 covers 8 bases. Losses at the gene ends were 4 bases for V and 8 bases for J; bases not matched to a gene: 6. Per germline, CDR1 MDHEN and CDR2 SYDVKM. There are 13 residues in the CDR3. The CDR3 DNA follows: TGTGCCAGCAGTTCGCAGGGGGCGGGGGGCTACACCTTC. Its protein is CASSSQGAGGYTF.

The rearrangement uses TRBV9 and TRBJ2-2, with 7 bases fitting TRBD1. The CDR3 contains 15 residues. J lost 3 bases, V lost 0 bases, and 2 bases had no gene match. Germline V lookup: CDR1 SGDLS, CDR2 YYNGEE. CDR3 residues: CASSVGDSYTGELFF. The CDR3 region has the DNA TGTGCCAGCAGCGTAGGGGACAGCTACACCGGGGAGCTGTTTTTT. Drawing the rest from reference TRBV9 and TRBJ2-2, the complete variable domain is DSGVTQTPKHLITATGQRVTLRCSPRSGDLSVYWYQQSLDQGLQFLIQYYNGEERAKGNILERFSAQQFPDLHSELNLSSLELGDSALYFCASSVGDSYTGELFFGEGSRLTVL.

This clonotype has just a few counts. The chain uses TRBV24-1 and TRBJ2-2; 7 bases match TRBD2. This CDR3 contains 16 residues. The V and J ends lost 3 bases and 4 bases, in that order; junction bases with no gene match: 7. The V gene's germline CDR1 is KGHDR and CDR2 SFDVKD. The CDR3 region is CATSDPGGDGTGELFF. CDR3 in DNA: TGTGCCACCAGTGATCCGGGGGGAGACGGCACCGGGGAGCTGTTTTTT.

The chain recombines TRBV7-2 with TRBJ2-7; D is ambiguous. V shed 5 bases and J shed 5 bases, with 13 bases lying between them. The CDR3 consists of 13 residues. The germline V gene encodes CDR1 SGHTA and CDR2 FQGNSA. The CDR3 DNA reads as TGTGCCAGCAGCGCCCCTATCGAGCACGAGCAGTACTTC. Translated: CASSAPIEHEQYF.

This clonotype occurred many times. This chain uses TRBV30 with TRBJ2-5; 9 nucleotides agree with TRBD1. Germline V gene sequence: CDR1 GTSNPN, CDR2 SVGIG (reference sequence). This CDR3 contains 13 residues. Trimming removed 3 bases from V and 4 bases from J; junction bases left unmatched: 3. In DNA, the CDR3 is TGTGCCTGGAGACAGGGGGCAAGAGAGACCCAGTACTTC. It translates to CAWRQGARETQYF.

The gene calls are TRBV20-1 and TRBJ2-2; D is unresolved. The CDR3 totals 11 residues. The V gene lost 6 bases and the J gene lost 6 bases, with 8 bases spanning the gap. CDR1 is DFQATT and CDR2 is SNEGSKA in the germline V gene (reference sequence). The DNA of the CDR3 is TGCAGTGCGTTTAGCTCCGGGGAGCTGTTTTTT. Its translation is CSAFSSGELFF.

In this sample, this clonotype turned up a few times. This sequence joins TRBV4-1 and TRBJ1-2; TRBD1 agrees at 9 bases. CDR3 length: 17 residues. Germline values: CDR1 MGHRA, CDR2 YSYEKL. J gave up 8 bases and V 1 base, and 14 bases lay outside the gene matches. CDR3 DNA: TGCGCCAGCAGCCAAGGGACCCGGGACAGGGATTTCTACGGCTACACCTTC. It yields the protein CASSQGTRDRDFYGYTF.

The chain joins TRBV5-1 to TRBJ2-2; D unclear. Germline V gives CDR1 SGHRS, CDR2 YFSETQ. V shed 2 bases and J shed 7 bases, with 12 bases lying between them. The CDR3 is 14 residues long. The CDR3 DNA reads TGCGCCAGCAGCTTTCTCGGCGCGGACGGGGAGCTGTTTTTT. Its translation: CASSFLGADGELFF.

The table lists this clonotype with many counts. This rearrangement joins TRBV3-1 to TRBJ2-4; unclear D gene. The germline CDR1 and CDR2 sequences are LGHDT and YNNKEL (reference sequence). V gave up 4 bases and J gave up 0 bases, with 10 bases separating them. The CDR3 sequence is 15 residues long. In DNA form, the CDR3 reads TGTGCCAGCAGCCTCGGTGGAATAGCCAAAAACATTCAGTACTTC. It specifies CASSLGGIAKNIQYF.

V and J are TRBV11-2 and TRBJ2-2; D possibly corresponds to TRBD2 (6 bases). The V and J ends lost 5 bases and 1 base respectively, with 17 bases between them. Per germline, CDR1 SGHAT and CDR2 FQNNGV. The CDR3 covers 17 residues. CDR3: CASSTSKLAGNTGELFF. CDR3 bases: TGTGCCAGCAGCACCTCCAAACTAGCCGGGAACACCGGGGAGCTGTTTTTT.

This clonotype was found many times. The chain recombines TRBV27 with TRBJ2-7; 7 nucleotides line up with TRBD2. CDR1 and CDR2 (germline): MNHEY, SMNVEV (reference sequence). The CDR3 extends over 14 amino acids. The J segment lost 2 bases and the V segment lost 4 bases, leaving 5 bases of the junction unmatched. The chain's CDR3 is CASSWGGSTYEQYF. The CDR3, as DNA: TGTGCCAGCAGTTGGGGCGGGAGTACCTACGAGCAGTACTTC.

This chain links TRBV7-2 with TRBJ2-7, with 9 nucleotides matching TRBD1. Germline loops: CDR1 SGHTA, CDR2 FQGNSA. This CDR3 is built from 16 residues. The V gene end was trimmed by 5 bases and the J gene end by 5 bases; junction bases not matched to a gene: 13. The CDR3 loop is CASSQTTGTGINEQYF. The CDR3 nucleotides are TGTGCCAGCAGCCAAACGACCGGGACAGGGATTAACGAGCAGTACTTC.

This clonotype was recorded at least ten times. This sequence joins TRBV12-5 and TRBJ1-1; no firm D call. Per germline, CDR1 LGHNT and CDR2 FRNRAP. This CDR3 has 12 amino acids. The V gene lost 2 bases and the J gene lost 0 bases, with 1 base spanning the gap. The CDR3 coding sequence is TGTGCTAGTGGTTTGATGAACACTGAAGCTTTCTTT. It codes for CASGLMNTEAFF.

This rearrangement joins TRBV10-3 to TRBJ2-7; D might be TRBD1 or TRBD2, each matching 5 bases. Germline CDR1 and CDR2: ENHRY and SYGVKD. The CDR3 sequence is 13 residues long. V gave up 0 bases and J gave up 5 bases, with 8 bases separating them. The CDR3 loop reads CAISESLGDEQYF. As DNA, the CDR3 is TGTGCCATCAGTGAGTCATTGGGGGACGAGCAGTACTTC.

In its sample, this clonotype was seen many times. V and J are TRBV2 and TRBJ2-7, with D possibly matching TRBD2 (6 bases). With 5 bases removed from V and 2 bases from J, the gap between germline ends came to 13 bases. The CDR3 contains 14 residues. Germline-derived CDR1 and CDR2 are SNHLY and FYNNEI. CDR3 sequence (DNA): TGTGCCAGCAGTCCGTCTTCGGGGGCCTACGAGCAGTACTTC. Amino acid sequence: CASSPSSGAYEQYF. Filled out from reference TRBV2 and TRBJ2-7, the complete variable domain reads EPEVTQTPSHQVTQMGQEVILRCVPISNHLYFYWYRQILGQKVEFLVSFYNNEISEKSEIFDDQFSVERPDGSNFTLKIRSTKLEDSAMYFCASSPSSGAYEQYFGPGTRLTVT.

As to this clonotype: This may come from a read error, since a much larger clone is one base off. The chain links TRBV11-2 to TRBJ1-1; D is perhaps TRBD1 (5 bases). The CDR3 consists of 17 residues. CDR1 is SGHAT, CDR2 FQNNGV, per germline. DNA of the CDR3: TGTGCCAGCAGCTTAGCCCGGGACCGACGGGGGGGGACTGAAGCTCTCTTT. This translates into CASSLARDRRGGTEALF.